The text below deals with one T cell receptor (beta chain). Its antigen is still unknown. Per-nucleotide qualities are absent, and no much larger clonotype sits a single base away. V is trimmed back by 5 bases and J by 0 bases, and the junction contains 8 bases that no gene match accounts for. Via the germline V gene (reference sequence), CDR1 is LNHDA and CDR2 SQIVND. Including the terminal cysteine and phenylalanine, the CDR3 comprises 16 residues. The retained sequence is limited to the CDR3, 48 bases, with the frame set at the first base. The time point label, as the study defines it: baseline before first vaccination. Vaccinee samples came from UK trials COV001 and COV002, including a single-blind randomized controlled phase 2/3 trial of AZD1222 (ChAdOx1 nCoV-19) in healthy adults. Trial participant PBMC samples were collected at day 0 and day 28 after the second dose for TCRbeta chain sequencing.

This entry belongs to a study of T cell responses to AZD1222 COVID-19 vaccine (dated by TCRdb to about 2021). The study in broad terms: AZD1222 recipients whose second dose came at about 4 weeks and those whose second dose came at about 12 weeks were combined into one group, since spike-specific TCR depth and breadth did not differ between the two schedules. Trial participants were enrolled into age subgroups of 18-55, 56-69 and 70-plus years, which contained about 150, 27 and 61 TCR-sequenced participants, respectively. TCR sequencing was performed for 230 to 250 trial participants, of whom about 210 were given two doses of AZD1222 and around 26 were given two doses of MenACWY control vaccine.

Broad study findings and their caveats: No day 14 peak-response samples were available, so repertoires were characterized only after the peak T cell response. The 56-69-year group was small, and its depth increase did not reach significance, likely because of low power. Only a handful of AZD1222 recipients were SARS-CoV-2 seropositive at baseline, limiting conclusions about previously exposed vaccinees. Spike-specific TCR breadth and depth rose significantly after two AZD1222 doses compared with day 0 and with MenACWY recipients. CD4 TCRs associated with the vaccine covered the entire spike protein, and the dominant responses were in regions 160-218 and 743-854. Participants were mostly white British and included more females than males, and it was suggested by the authors that clonal diversity may have been underestimated. Epitopes outside the regions mutated in the B.1.351 and B.1.1.7 variants were reportedly recognized by nearly half of the unique spike-specific TCRs.

The CDR3 regions of human TCRbeta chains were analyzed by immunosequencing. As for the original processing: TCRs in the repertoires were compared against a reference library of SARS-CoV-2-specific TCRs that had been generated with the MIRA antigen-specificity platform. Breadth was defined as the fraction of unique TCRs that were SARS-CoV-2-associated, and depth was defined as the fraction of total T cells that were SARS-CoV-2-associated. Using the MIRA data, each spike-specific TCR was assigned both to the spike region to which the TCR was reactive and to a CD4 or CD8 class. Log10-transformed breadth and depth values were compared by one-way ANOVA with Sidak's multiple comparisons tests. The clones in this table, taken by TCRdb from immuneACCESS, are in-frame only. Not every clone is retained; where verified, under half of the shortfall comes from an unresolved V gene, and the cause of the rest is unknown. V and J calls and clone size are as listed in that table; D and trimming were resolved from the DNA. The sample contains approximately 180,000 clones, almost 90% of them found a single time. Approximately 8% of the sample is taken by the ten largest.

The sequence was obtained from an adult in good health. This chain joins TRBV19 to TRBJ1-1, with 8 middle bases fitting TRBD1. The sequencing here drew on peripheral blood, taken on day 0 of AZD1222 vaccination. This receptor carries the CDR3 CASSPTGASMNTEAFF. The DNA sequence is as follows: TGTGCCAGTAGTCCGACAGGGGCCTCGATGAACACTGAAGCTTTCTTT.